This T cell receptor (beta chain) emerged from a study of OX40 agonist ivuxolimab in advanced cancers. Study-wide context: Ivuxolimab was an agonistic, fully human IgG2 monoclonal antibody directed against OX40 (CD134), a costimulatory receptor. Intravenous ivuxolimab was administered to patients every 2 weeks at six dose levels: 0.01, 0.1, 0.3, 1.5, 3 and 10 mg/kg. Peripheral TCRbeta sequencing aimed to test whether ivuxolimab altered TCR sequence diversity and caused clonal T-cell expansion. Of the 50 to 55 patients in dose escalation, around 19 had hepatocellular carcinoma, some 15 had melanoma, 9 had renal cell carcinoma and 9 had head and neck cancer. The paper reports the monotherapy dose-escalation portion (N ≈ 50 patients) of the phase I ivuxolimab trial. The dose-escalation cohort was roughly 83% male with a mean age of around 62 years, ranging from roughly 23 to 85. Prior anti-PD-1, anti-PD-L1 or anti-CTLA-4 therapy was permitted, and checkpoint inhibitors had been received by roughly two fifths of dose-escalation patients. Partial responses occurred in three dose-escalation patients: two with cutaneous melanoma and one with hepatocellular carcinoma.

The trial excluded patients who had a history of autoimmune disease or who were on systemic immunosuppression. In every dose cohort, peripheral blood was drawn for TCR sequencing at baseline, cycle 4 day 1, and cycle 7 day 1. The samples were drawn from a first-in-human, open-label, multicenter phase I dose-escalation trial of ivuxolimab. The trial enrolled adults with locally advanced or metastatic head and neck squamous cell, hepatocellular, melanoma or renal cell carcinoma. Before TCR sequencing, CD4+ T cells and CD8+ T cells were sorted from peripheral blood as separate populations. The investigation overall reported the following: The antigen specificity of the clonally expanded peripheral T cells was not determined. After ivuxolimab, expanded clones were on average more numerous among CD8+ T cells than among CD4+ T cells. Low levels of normalized T-cell clonal expansion were also shown by some nonresponding patients. In the 0.1-3.0 mg/kg groups, partial responders were among the patients with the lowest normalized peripheral clonal expansion, particularly in CD8+ T cells. At doses of 0.1 to 3.0 mg/kg, clonal expansion of both CD4+ and CD8+ T cells in blood was seen between baseline and week 6.

A note on this clone: Its antigen has not been determined. No base quality values were provided; no much bigger clone lies one nucleotide off.

Counted from cysteine to phenylalanine, this CDR3 has 14 amino acids. CDR3 DNA only is kept here, 42 bases in frame from base 1. CDR1 SEHNR and CDR2 FQNEAQ were looked up in the germline V gene (reference sequence). Here V drops 0 bases and J drops 3 bases, and the junction holds 1 base not matched to any gene. Genomic DNA was extracted from sorted cells for sequencing of the TCRbeta CDR3 region. TCRbeta CDR3 regions were sequenced using the immunoSEQ Assay. TCRdb carries this immuneACCESS record with in-frame sequences only. Its versions omit some clonotypes, under half of them owing to an unresolved V gene in the studies checked, with the rest unexplained. Present in this sample are about 79,000 clones, approximately 86% of which were seen just once. The ten largest make up 3% to 4.5% of the sample.

This receptor chain uses TRBV7-9 and TRBJ1-1, with 7 bases aligning to TRBD1. Sequenced material: CD4+ or CD8+ T cells sorted from blood, taken in a trial of the OX40 agonist ivuxolimab. The origin of this receptor is an adult with an advanced solid tumor such as melanoma, head and neck, liver or kidney cancer. The encoded CDR3 is CASSLARGHTEAFF. The base sequence is TGTGCCAGCAGCTTAGCGAGGGGGCACACTGAAGCTTTCTTT. Here the CDR3 is joined to the reference TRBV7-9 and TRBJ1-1 genes, and the full variable domain is: DTGVSQNPRHKITKRGQNVTFRCDPISEHNRLYWYRQTLGQGPEFLTYFQNEAQLEKSRLLSDRFSAERPKGSFSTLEIQRTEQGDSAMYLCASSLARGHTEAFFGQGTRLTVV.